This T cell receptor (beta chain) was captured by sequencing in a study of T cells after somatic rescue of genetic block. TCRdb keeps only in-frame clones here, not all; method: immunoSEQ multiplex PCR. The table shows roughly 58,000 clones, with more than 90% occurring only once. Unmatched junction bases numbered 4, after V lost 5 bases and J lost 4 bases. In germline, CDR1 is MNHEY, CDR2 SVGAGI. This CDR3 spans 14 amino acids. This rearrangement joins TRBV6-5 to TRBJ1-5, with TRBD1 matching 8 bases. The material sequenced was peripheral blood mononuclear cells (PBMCs). The origin of this receptor is a child under two years old. The CDR3 here is CASSPWTGNQPQHF. CDR3 nucleotides: TGTGCCAGCAGTCCCTGGACAGGGAATCAGCCCCAGCATTTT.